This is a list of T cell receptor beta chains from one sample in a study of CXCR3-negative and CXCR3-positive naive CD8 T cells. One entry per CDR3 protein, without DNA, is what TCRdb gives after re-calling the 5' RACE reads. The specimen's table records approximately 37,000 distinct CDR3 sequences. The sequencing sample was made of memory CD8+ T cells from blood. The source of these receptors is a human donor in good health. Some clones in this sample may be carry-over from other donors' samples. CDR3s include the opening cysteine and the closing phenylalanine or tryptophan. A clone size is listed for some rows: how often the clone was seen (once, few, many), or a class if it is expanded.

size	V	J	CDR3
NA	TRBV28	TRBJ2-1	CASSSGLAGELALIQFF
NA	TRBV6-5	TRBJ1-1	CVSSVVVNTEAFF
NA	TRBV4-3	TRBJ1-2	CASSQQMGESYGYTF
NA	TRBV29-1	TRBJ2-2	CSVLQGAAGELFF
NA	TRBV3-1	TRBJ2-1	CASSQETSGGHYNEQFF
NA	TRBV27	TRBJ2-3	CASSLSSSPRGGRNTQYF
NA	TRBV12-3/TRBV12-4	TRBJ2-3	CASSPRPKDTQYF
NA	TRBV7-9	TRBJ2-3	CASSSTGAPGDTQYF
NA	TRBV6-2/TRBV6-3	TRBJ2-1	CASSYGSATSGEFF
NA	TRBV6-2/TRBV6-3	TRBJ2-7	CASSYSGSFYEQYF
NA	TRBV7-3	TRBJ2-7	CASSLGTAPDEQYF
NA	TRBV29-1	TRBJ1-1	CSVPPEDLRSNTEAFF
NA	TRBV20-1	TRBJ2-4	CSASGLAGASLAKNIQYF
NA	TRBV7-3	TRBJ1-6	CASQLDRNGSPLHF
NA	TRBV20-1	TRBJ2-3	CSAAGLAGADTQYF
NA	TRBV29-1	TRBJ1-1	CSVVRGWGDGVGF
NA	TRBV27	TRBJ2-1	CASSLSAGGPHNEQFF
NA	TRBV30	TRBJ1-1	CAWRPGGTEAFF
medium-sized	TRBV6-2/TRBV6-3	TRBJ2-2	CASRRLAGGETGELFF
NA	TRBV3-1	TRBJ2-7	CASSPQNGGEQYF
NA	TRBV30	TRBJ2-3	CAWSVGQGNTDTQYF
NA	TRBV20-1	TRBJ2-1	CSARRTPGQRYNEQFF
NA	TRBV4-3	TRBJ2-1	CASSQVMVSYNEQFF
NA	TRBV29-1	TRBJ2-5	CSVVGRPKETQYF
NA	TRBV7-9	TRBJ2-3	CASSLGVAGGGTDTQYF
NA	TRBV7-9	TRBJ1-1	CASSLVTGWDTEAFF
NA	TRBV11-2	TRBJ2-3	CASSLWGTDSTDTQYF
NA	TRBV9	TRBJ2-1	CASSAPRGGTHNEQFF
NA	TRBV28	TRBJ2-3	CASSFPQGFRGQGITDTQYF
NA	TRBV15	TRBJ1-5	CATSRGQGHQPQHF